The 14 T cell receptor beta chains below come from one sample, sequenced in a study of T cell responses to AZD1222 COVID-19 vaccine. The data were produced by immunoSEQ multiplex PCR, yet TCRdb's version contains in-frame clones alone and is incomplete. The table shows 120,000 to 150,000 clones, with over 75% occurring only once. The specimen comprised peripheral blood, sampled 28 days after the second dose of the MenACWY control vaccine. The receptors come from an adult who received the MenACWY meningococcal vaccine as a control.

The chain employs TRBV19 and TRBJ2-1; D gene uncertain. Looked up from germline, CDR1 is LNHDA and CDR2 is SQIVND (reference sequence). The CDR3 totals 13 residues. V lost 1 base and J lost 1, with 2 bases in between. CDR3 sequence (DNA): TGTGCCAGTAGTATAGGATCCTACAATGAGCAGTTCTTC. It is translated as CASSIGSYNEQFF.

V and J are TRBV6-2 or TRBV6-3 and TRBJ2-1, with TRBD2 matching 10 bases. The CDR3 extends over 16 amino acids. Losses at the gene ends were 4 bases for V and 8 bases for J; bases not matched to a gene: 11. Germline lookup yields CDR1 MNHEY and CDR2 SVGEGT. CDR3 amino acids: CASSLGSGGLIDEQFF. The CDR3 bases are TGTGCCAGCAGTTTGGGTAGCGGGGGGTTGATTGATGAGCAGTTCTTC.

V is TRBV6-5 and J is TRBJ2-2; D is perhaps TRBD1 (5 bases). The CDR3 consists of 14 residues. CDR1 and CDR2 from the germline V gene are MNHEY and SVGAGI. Trimming stripped 6 bases from V and 2 bases from J, with 10 bases between. The CDR3 is CASRVRENTGELFF. For the CDR3, the DNA is TGTGCCAGCAGAGTCAGGGAAAACACCGGGGAGCTGTTTTTT.

The chain joins TRBV2 to TRBJ1-5; TRBD1 aligns across 7 bases. Germline trimming cut 6 bases from V and 2 bases from J; bases unmatched to any gene: 7. CDR1 is SNHLY and CDR2 is FYNNEI in the germline V gene. This CDR3 comprises 15 residues. This CDR3 reads CASRQQGYGNQPQHF. The CDR3 region has the DNA TGTGCCAGCAGGCAACAGGGGTATGGCAATCAGCCCCAGCATTTT.

The chain employs TRBV29-1 and TRBJ2-1; the match to TRBD2 covers 12 bases. V trimming: 7 bases; J trimming: 10 bases; junction bases outside the gene matches: 11. This CDR3 has 14 residues. Germline values: CDR1 SQVTM, CDR2 ANQGSEA. The CDR3 bases are TGCAGCGGGTGGACTAGCGGGGCCAACGCCGAGCAGTTCTTC. Encoded protein: CSGWTSGANAEQFF.

This rearrangement joins TRBV11-3 to TRBJ2-3, with 13 nucleotides matching TRBD2. The ends lost 3 bases at V and 4 bases at J; junction bases unmatched: 13. The CDR3 has 19 amino acids. CDR1 and CDR2 (germline): SGHNT, YENEEA. This CDR3 reads CASSLGRTSGRLHADTQYF. The DNA of the CDR3 is TGTGCCAGCAGCTTGGGTCGGACTAGCGGGAGACTTCATGCAGATACGCAGTATTTT. Full variable domain (rest looked up from reference TRBV11-3 and TRBJ2-3): EAGVVQSPRYKIIEKKQPVAFWCNPISGHNTLYWYLQNLGQGPELLIRYENEEAVDDSQLPKDRFSAERLKGVDSTLKIQPAELGDSAVYLCASSLGRTSGRLHADTQYFGPGTRLTVL.

This chain connects TRBV30 to TRBJ2-4; D is undetermined. The CDR3 has 13 residues. Germline V gene data show CDR1 as GTSNPN and CDR2 as SVGIG (reference sequence). The V end lost 3 bases, the J end lost 7 bases, and 13 bases lay between the germline ends. CDR3 loop: CAWRSTAGNIQYF. The CDR3 DNA is TGTGCCTGGAGAAGTACGGCCGGGAACATTCAGTACTTC.

The gene calls are TRBV24-1 and TRBJ2-2; 10 positions agree with TRBD2. V lost 4 bases to trimming and J lost 2 bases; unmatched junction nucleotides: 9. The CDR3 has 18 residues. Germline CDR1 KGHDR, CDR2 SFDVKD. The CDR3 spells CATSDIGLAEFNTGELFF. The CDR3 nucleotides are TGTGCCACCAGTGACATTGGACTAGCGGAGTTCAACACCGGGGAGCTGTTTTTT.

The rearrangement links TRBV2 to TRBJ2-5; the D is unclear. Per the germline V gene, CDR1 is SNHLY and CDR2 is FYNNEI. This CDR3 spans 14 amino acids. V was clipped by 2 bases and J by 2 bases, with 9 bases between them. The CDR3, as DNA: TGTGCCAGCAGTGAATGGTTGCTTCAAGAGACCCAGTACTTC. Its translation: CASSEWLLQETQYF.

The gene calls are TRBV11-2 and TRBJ2-2; TRBD2 might be the D (5 bases). V dropped 8 bases and J dropped 13 bases, with 23 bases sitting between them. The V gene's germline CDR1 is SGHAT and CDR2 FQNNGV. This CDR3 comprises 14 residues. This chain's CDR3 is CASRSDGFGDGLFF. CDR3 nucleotides: TGTGCCAGCCGTTCCGACGGGTTCGGGGATGGGCTGTTTTTT.

The CDR3 protein is CATSGQHNQPQHF. The CDR3 DNA follows: TGTGCCACCTCGGGACAGCACAATCAGCCCCAGCATTTT. The chain recombines TRBV28 with TRBJ1-5; 7 bases line up with TRBD1. Germline V gene lookup returns CDR1 MDHEN and CDR2 SYDVKM. The trim removed 10 bases at V and 3 bases at J, leaving 6 bases unmatched. The CDR3 runs 13 residues.

The V gene is TRBV28, the J gene TRBJ1-2; 10 bases agree with TRBD1. Losses at the gene ends were 6 bases for V and 7 bases for J; bases not matched to a gene: 14. Germline loops: CDR1 MDHEN, CDR2 SYDVKM. The CDR3 extends over 16 amino acids. CDR3 loop: CASSRFPRQGAGGYTF. In nucleotides, the CDR3 is TGTGCCAGCAGCCGATTCCCACGACAGGGGGCGGGTGGCTACACCTTC.

The V and J genes are TRBV19 and TRBJ2-3, with TRBD2 matching over 9 bases. Germline V CDR1 and CDR2: LNHDA, SQIVND (reference sequence). This CDR3 spans 16 amino acids. V was clipped by 6 bases and J by 1 base; unmatched bases: 8. For the CDR3, the DNA is TGTGCCAGTAGATCAGGTCGCGGGAGGGGCACAGATACGCAGTATTTT. Translation: CASRSGRGRGTDTQYF.

This clone was observed a handful of times. This chain joins TRBV5-1 and TRBJ2-1; D perhaps matches TRBD2 (7 bases). Per the germline V gene, CDR1 is SGHRS and CDR2 is YFSETQ. The CDR3 consists of 15 residues. The V gene lost 3 bases and the J gene lost 8 bases, with 18 bases spanning the gap. The CDR3 coding sequence is TGCGCCAGCAGCTCTAATCCCGAGGGGGGGGATGAGCAGTTCTTC. This sequence encodes CASSSNPEGGDEQFF.